The 9 T cell receptor beta chains reported below all come from one sample, sequenced in a study of a mutant IDH1 vaccine in newly diagnosed glioma. The time point denotes: week 23, last vaccination. Each dose delivered 300 ug of mutant IDH1 20-mer peptide subcutaneously with imiquimod. No antigen has been identified for these receptors. Only in-frame clones appear in the TCRdb table, and some are missing; sequencing was by immunoSEQ multiplex PCR. The data show some 29,000 clones, roughly 80% seen once. The sequenced sample was PBMCs, obtained from a glioma patient whose treatment included an IDH1 peptide vaccine. The receptors originated from a woman between 25 and 40 years old with glioma.

The CDR3, as DNA: TGTGCCAGCAGCGTAGGAATAGGAGCGGGGACTAGAAAACACAATGAGCAGTTCTTC. This translates into CASSVGIGAGTRKHNEQFF. The chain recombines TRBV9 with TRBJ2-1, with 8 nucleotides matching TRBD2. Germline V gene sequence: CDR1 SGDLS, CDR2 YYNGEE. The CDR3 spans 19 residues. V shed 0 bases, J shed 5 bases, and the junction held 16 bases outside the gene matches. The full variable domain, completed using reference TRBV9 and TRBJ2-1, is DSGVTQTPKHLITATGQRVTLRCSPRSGDLSVYWYQQSLDQGLQFLIQYYNGEERAKGNILERFSAQQFPDLHSELNLSSLELGDSALYFCASSVGIGAGTRKHNEQFFGPGTRLTVL.

This chain uses TRBV4-3 with TRBJ2-2, with 10 positions matching TRBD2. V lost 1 base, J lost 1 base, and 0 bases stayed unmatched. Germline values: CDR1 LGHNA, CDR2 YSLEER. The CDR3 loop spans 16 amino acids. The DNA of the CDR3 is TGCGCCAGCAGCCAAGGGACTAGCGGGAACACCGGGGAGCTGTTTTTT. It is translated as CASSQGTSGNTGELFF.

The chain employs TRBV30 and TRBJ2-7; D gene unclear. The V gene lost 2 bases and the J gene lost 0 bases, with 14 bases spanning the gap. The CDR3 runs to 15 residues. Germline CDR1 GTSNPN, CDR2 SVGIG (reference sequence). CDR3: CAWSIGTLSSYEQYF. CDR3 DNA: TGTGCCTGGAGTATAGGTACCCTTAGCTCCTACGAGCAGTACTTC.

The count of this clone is one. V is TRBV18 and J is TRBJ2-3; TRBD2 matches 9 bases. Germline-derived CDR1 and CDR2 are KGHSH and LQKENI. Losses at the gene ends were 2 bases for V and 4 bases for J; bases not matched to a gene: 1. This CDR3 has 14 residues. This CDR3 reads CASSPGGGADTQYF. The DNA of the CDR3 is TGTGCCAGCTCACCAGGCGGGGGGGCAGATACGCAGTATTTT.

This clone has a single count. The chain combines TRBV27 with TRBJ2-7; D remains ambiguous. The CDR3 is made up of 13 amino acids. V was trimmed by 3 bases and J by 3 bases, leaving 9 bases between them. The germline V gene encodes CDR1 MNHEY and CDR2 SMNVEV (reference sequence). The CDR3, as DNA: TGTGCCAGCAGTTTCCGAGACGGCTACGAGCAGTACTTC. Protein product: CASSFRDGYEQYF.

This chain links TRBV6-5 with TRBJ2-1; D is possibly TRBD2 (7 bases). The V and J ends lost 8 bases and 7 bases respectively, with 12 bases between them. Germline V gene data show CDR1 as MNHEY and CDR2 as SVGAGI. This CDR3 region has 12 residues. Here the CDR3 DNA reads TGTGCCAGCGGGGGGGCCAGAAATGAGCAGTTCTTC. As protein: CASGGARNEQFF.

This sequence joins TRBV5-3 and TRBJ2-7, with 8 bases lining up with TRBD2. TRBV5-3 is given ORF status, its function remaining uncertain. Losses at the gene ends were 4 bases for V and 9 bases for J; bases not matched to a gene: 9. The CDR3 runs to 13 residues. CDR3 residues: CARSPGGGRGQYF. The CDR3 nucleotides read TGTGCCAGAAGCCCCGGGGGGGGCAGAGGGCAGTACTTC.

This clone was counted once. The chain has TRBV5-6 and TRBJ1-6; D remains unclear. Germline V gene data show CDR1 as SGHDT and CDR2 as YYEEEE. This CDR3 spans 17 amino acids. V lost 4 bases to trimming and J lost 2 bases, with 16 bases between them. DNA for the CDR3: TGTGCCAGCAGCCAGCGGAGGGCAGTGGCCTATAATTCACCCCTCCACTTT. Protein: CASSQRRAVAYNSPLHF.

V and J are TRBV6-1 and TRBJ2-7; 8 bases are a match to TRBD1. Unmatched junction bases numbered 3, after V lost 1 base and J lost 4 bases. CDR3 size: 14 residues. Germline V gives CDR1 MNHNS, CDR2 SASEGT. CDR3 residues: CASSEGTGTYEQYF. CDR3 DNA sequence: TGTGCCAGCAGTGAAGGGACAGGGACTTACGAGCAGTACTTC.